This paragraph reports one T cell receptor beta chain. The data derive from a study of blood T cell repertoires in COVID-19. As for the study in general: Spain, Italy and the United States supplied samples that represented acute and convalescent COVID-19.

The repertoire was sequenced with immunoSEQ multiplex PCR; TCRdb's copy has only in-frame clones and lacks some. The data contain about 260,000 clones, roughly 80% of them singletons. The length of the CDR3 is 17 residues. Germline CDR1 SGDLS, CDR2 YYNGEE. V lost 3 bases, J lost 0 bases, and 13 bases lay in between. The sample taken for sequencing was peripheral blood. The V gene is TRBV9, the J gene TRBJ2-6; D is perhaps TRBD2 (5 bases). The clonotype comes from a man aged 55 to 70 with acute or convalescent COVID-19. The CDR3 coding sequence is TGTGCCAGCAGCGCGGAAGGACTTTCCTCTGGGGCCAACGTCCTGACTTTC. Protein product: CASSAEGLSSGANVLTF.